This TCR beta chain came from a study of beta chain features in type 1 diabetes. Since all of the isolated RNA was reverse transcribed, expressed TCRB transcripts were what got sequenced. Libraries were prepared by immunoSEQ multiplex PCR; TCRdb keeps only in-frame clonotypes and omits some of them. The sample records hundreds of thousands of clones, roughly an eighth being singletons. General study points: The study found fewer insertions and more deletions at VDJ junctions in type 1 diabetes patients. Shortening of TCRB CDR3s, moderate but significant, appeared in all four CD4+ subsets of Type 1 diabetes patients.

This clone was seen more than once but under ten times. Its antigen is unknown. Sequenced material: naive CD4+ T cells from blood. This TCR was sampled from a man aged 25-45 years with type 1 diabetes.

The CDR3, as DNA: TGTGCCAGCAGTGGGGACAGCACTGAAGCTTTCTTT. This codes for CASSGDSTEAFF. The chain couples TRBV6-5 to TRBJ1-1; 7 positions agree with TRBD1. The ends lost 5 bases at V and 4 bases at J; junction bases unmatched: 1. Germline CDR1 reads MNHEY; CDR2 reads SVGAGI. This CDR3 region has 12 residues.